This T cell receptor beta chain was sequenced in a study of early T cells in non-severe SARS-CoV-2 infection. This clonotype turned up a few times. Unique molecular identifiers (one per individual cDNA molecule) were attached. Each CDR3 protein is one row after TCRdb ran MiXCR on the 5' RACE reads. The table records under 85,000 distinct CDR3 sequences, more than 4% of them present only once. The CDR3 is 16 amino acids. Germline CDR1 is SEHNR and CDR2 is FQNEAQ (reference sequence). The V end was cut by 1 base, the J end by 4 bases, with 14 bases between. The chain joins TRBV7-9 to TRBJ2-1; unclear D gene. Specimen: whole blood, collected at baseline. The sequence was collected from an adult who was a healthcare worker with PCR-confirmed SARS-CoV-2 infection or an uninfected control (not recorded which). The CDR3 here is CASSLGGLVLYNEQFF. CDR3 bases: TGTGCCAGCAGCTTAGGCGGTCTGGTGCTATACAATGAGCAGTTCTTC.